This T cell receptor beta chain was profiled in a study of T-cell memory formation after mild COVID-19. The table lists this clonotype with a few counts. Trimming cost V 0 bases and J 2 bases; bases outside gene matches: 9. Germline V gene sequence: CDR1 SGDLS, CDR2 YYNGEE. The CDR3 runs 18 residues. TCRdb analysed the 5' RACE reads with MiXCR anew, one entry per CDR3 protein. The sample records roughly 400,000 distinct CDR3 sequences, 20% to 30% being singletons. Sequenced input: PBMCs or a T cell subset sorted from them (not recorded which). This chain uses TRBV9 with TRBJ2-3; 10 nucleotides match TRBD2. The clonotype was recovered from an adult woman who had mild COVID-19 (a few samples of this study predate the infection). Cell type and time point are not known. CDR3 nucleotide sequence: TGTGCCAGCAGCGTAGATAGCGGGGGGTCGATACACACAGATACGCAGTATTTT. Its translation is CASSVDSGGSIHTDTQYF.